A selection of T cell receptor beta chains follows, all from one sample in a study of cytomegalovirus exposure and HLA in healthy donors. This table comes from immunoSEQ multiplex PCR, and its TCRdb copy is limited to in-frame clones, with some not included. The sample includes fewer than 350,000 clones, over 85% of them seen just once. Sequenced: PBMCs. Receptors originate from a young woman in good health and CMV-seronegative. CDR3s include the opening cysteine and the closing phenylalanine or tryptophan. Each record gives: D gene, J gene, clone size, V gene, CDR3 protein, CDR3 DNA. The D gene is left open where the match is weak. A row's size may be missing; if present it is once, few, many or a size class.

>-|TRBJ1-1|-|TRBV5-4
CASSLGGRRMNTEAFF
TGTGCCAGCAGCTTGGGGGGCAGGCGGATGAACACTGAAGCTTTCTTT
>-|TRBJ1-5|-|TRBV6-6
CASSLGVRTPNQPQHF
TGTGCCAGCAGTTTGGGAGTTAGGACTCCGAATCAGCCCCAGCATTTT
>TRBD2|TRBJ2-1|-|TRBV9
CASSVGGGDFNEQFF
TGTGCCAGCAGCGTAGGCGGGGGGGATTTCAATGAGCAGTTCTTC
>-|TRBJ2-3|-|TRBV27
CASSFPGTDTQYF
TGTGCCAGCAGTTTCCCGGGTACCGATACGCAGTATTTT
>-|TRBJ2-1|-|TRBV9
CASSVGWASNEQFF
TGTGCCAGCAGCGTAGGATGGGCCAGCAATGAGCAGTTCTTC
>-|TRBJ2-3|-|TRBV2
CASSGSPSSTDTQYF
TGTGCCAGCAGTGGGTCCCCCAGTAGCACAGATACGCAGTATTTT
>-|TRBJ2-7|-|TRBV7-2
CASSWSRGSYEQYF
TGTGCCAGCAGCTGGAGCCGTGGTTCCTACGAGCAGTACTTC
>TRBD2|TRBJ2-5|few|TRBV9
CASSVVSGETQYF
TGTGCCAGCAGCGTAGTTAGCGGGGAGACCCAGTACTTC
>TRBD1|TRBJ2-7|-|TRBV7-9
CASSSGTGDIYEQYF
TGTGCCAGCAGCTCCGGGACAGGGGATATCTACGAGCAGTACTTC
>TRBD2|TRBJ2-2|-|TRBV25-1
CASSDELAGLSGELFF
TGTGCCAGCAGTGACGAGTTAGCGGGGCTGAGCGGGGAGCTGTTTTTT
>TRBD2|TRBJ2-5|few|TRBV5-1
CASSPGTRQETQYF
TGCGCCAGCAGCCCCGGGACTAGGCAAGAGACCCAGTACTTC
>-|TRBJ1-1|-|TRBV30
CAWSAVPSRAFF
TGTGCCTGGAGTGCGGTCCCAAGCAGGGCTTTCTTT
>-|TRBJ2-7|-|TRBV5-6
CASSSRIAYEQYF
TGTGCCAGCAGCTCCAGAATCGCCTACGAGCAGTACTTC
>-|TRBJ2-7|-|TRBV5-4
CASSSRPPYEQYF
TGTGCCAGCAGCAGTCGTCCTCCATACGAGCAGTACTTC